This T cell receptor beta chain is drawn from a study of blood T cell repertoires in COVID-19. For the study at large: Some COVID-19 samples were acute and others convalescent; all came from the United States, Italy and Spain. The analysed material was cDNA or gDNA that came from T cells, B-cell-depleted T cells, or PBMCs.

Germline values: CDR1 LNHDA, CDR2 SQIVND (reference sequence). V gave up 5 bases and J gave up 6 bases, with 20 bases separating them. The length of the CDR3 is 16 residues. Only in-frame clones appear in the TCRdb table, and some are missing; sequencing was by immunoSEQ multiplex PCR. The data show around 190,000 clones, 65% to 80% seen once. This chain links TRBV19 with TRBJ1-5; D is unresolved. The sequence was collected from a woman aged 45-60 years with acute or convalescent COVID-19. The sample was peripheral blood. CDR3 sequence reads: CASSLPTVLRGQPQHF. The CDR3 nucleotides are TGTGCCAGTAGTCTCCCGACGGTACTTCGGGGTCAGCCCCAGCATTTT.